The clone carrying this TCR beta chain came up many times. Its antigen is still unknown. This specimen comes from a study of T cells in Graves' hyperthyroidism and ophthalmopathy. Broader study findings: Ophthalmopathy was predicted by the model a median of roughly 6.6 months ahead of onset. Among thyroid clonotypes expanded above 0.001, most also appeared in blood.

The TCR beta CDR3 regions underwent amplification using RNA transcripts as the source. HTBI primers drove first-round RT-PCR of the TCR CDR3. MiXCR was run by TCRdb on the multiplex PCR reads, yielding one entry per CDR3 protein. The sample carries under 400,000 distinct CDR3 sequences, about 16% recorded once. The CDR3 has 16 amino acids. V gave up 3 bases and J gave up 2 bases, with 16 bases separating them. Germline V gives CDR1 SGHTA, CDR2 FQGNSA. Patients were excluded because of uncontrolled infection, other autoimmune disease, pregnancy or lactation. This TCR came from a woman aged 60 to 75 with Graves' ophthalmopathy. The chain combines TRBV7-2 with TRBJ2-5, with a possible D match to TRBD2 (5 bases). Sequenced input: blood. CDR3 region: CASSLGATPGQETQYF. The CDR3 nucleotides are TGTGCCAGCAGCTTGGGCGCCACCCCGGGGCAAGAGACCCAGTACTTC.